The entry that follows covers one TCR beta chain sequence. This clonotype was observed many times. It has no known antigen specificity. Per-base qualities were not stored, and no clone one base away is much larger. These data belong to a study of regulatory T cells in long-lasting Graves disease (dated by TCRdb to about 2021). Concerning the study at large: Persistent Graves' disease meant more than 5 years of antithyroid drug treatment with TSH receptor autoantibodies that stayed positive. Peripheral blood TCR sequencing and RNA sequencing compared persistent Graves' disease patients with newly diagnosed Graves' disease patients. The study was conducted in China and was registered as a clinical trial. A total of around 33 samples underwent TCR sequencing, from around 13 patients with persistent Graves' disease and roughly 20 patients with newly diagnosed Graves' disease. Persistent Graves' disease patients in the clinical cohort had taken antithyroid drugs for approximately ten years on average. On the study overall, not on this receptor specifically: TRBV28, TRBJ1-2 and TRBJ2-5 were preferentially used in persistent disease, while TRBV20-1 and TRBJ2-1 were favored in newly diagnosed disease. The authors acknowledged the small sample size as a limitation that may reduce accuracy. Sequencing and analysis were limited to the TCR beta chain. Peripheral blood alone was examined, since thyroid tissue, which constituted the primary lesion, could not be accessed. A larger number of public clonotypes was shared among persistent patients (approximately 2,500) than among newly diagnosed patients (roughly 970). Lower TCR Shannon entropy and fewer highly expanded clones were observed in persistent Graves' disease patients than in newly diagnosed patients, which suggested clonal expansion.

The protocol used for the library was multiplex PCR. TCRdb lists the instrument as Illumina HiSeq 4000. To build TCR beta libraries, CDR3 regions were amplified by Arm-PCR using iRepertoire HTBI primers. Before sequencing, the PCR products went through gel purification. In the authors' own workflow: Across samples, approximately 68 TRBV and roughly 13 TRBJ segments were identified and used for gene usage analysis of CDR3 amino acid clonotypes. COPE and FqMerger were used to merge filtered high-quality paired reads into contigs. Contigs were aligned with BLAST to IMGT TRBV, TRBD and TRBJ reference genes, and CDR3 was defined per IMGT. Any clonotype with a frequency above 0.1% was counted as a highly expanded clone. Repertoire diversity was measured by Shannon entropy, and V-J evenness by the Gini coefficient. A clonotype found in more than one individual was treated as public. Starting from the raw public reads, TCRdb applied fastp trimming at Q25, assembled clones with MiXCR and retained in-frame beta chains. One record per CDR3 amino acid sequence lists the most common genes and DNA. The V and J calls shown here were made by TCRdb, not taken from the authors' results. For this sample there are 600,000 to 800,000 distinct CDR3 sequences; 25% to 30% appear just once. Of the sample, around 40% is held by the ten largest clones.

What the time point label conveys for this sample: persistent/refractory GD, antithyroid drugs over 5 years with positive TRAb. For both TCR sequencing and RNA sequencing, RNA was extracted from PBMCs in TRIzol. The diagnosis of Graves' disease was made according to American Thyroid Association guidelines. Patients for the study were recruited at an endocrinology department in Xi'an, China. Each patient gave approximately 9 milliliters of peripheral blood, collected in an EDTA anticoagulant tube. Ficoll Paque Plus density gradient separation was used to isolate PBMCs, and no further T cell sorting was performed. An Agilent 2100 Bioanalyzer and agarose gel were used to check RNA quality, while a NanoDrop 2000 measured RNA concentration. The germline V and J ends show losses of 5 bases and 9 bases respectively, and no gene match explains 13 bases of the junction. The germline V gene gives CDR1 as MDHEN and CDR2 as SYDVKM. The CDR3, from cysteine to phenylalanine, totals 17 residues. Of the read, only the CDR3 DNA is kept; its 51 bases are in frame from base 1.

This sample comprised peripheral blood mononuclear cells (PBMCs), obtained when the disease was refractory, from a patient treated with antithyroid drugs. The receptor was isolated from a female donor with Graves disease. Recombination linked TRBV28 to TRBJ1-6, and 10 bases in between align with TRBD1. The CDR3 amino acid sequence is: CASSRYTGTGEFSPLHF. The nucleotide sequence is TGTGCCAGCAGTCGTTACACCGGGACAGGGGAGTTTTCACCCCTCCACTTT.